This record covers a single T cell receptor (beta chain). Antigen specificity is unknown. PBMCs were collected from an approximately 9.3 ml volume of fresh peripheral blood. The record originates from a study of T cells in Graves' hyperthyroidism and ophthalmopathy. Whole-study findings and limits: Ophthalmopathy got predicted by the model a median about six months before its onset. Most expanded thyroid clonotypes above 0.001 recurred in blood.

Germline V gene data show CDR1 as SGHKS and CDR2 as YYEKEE (reference sequence). There are 10 residues in the CDR3. V lost 3 bases and J 14 bases, leaving 10 bases between the germline ends. RNA transcripts served as the template for amplifying TCR beta CDR3 regions. The TCR CDR3 first-round RT-PCR relied on the HTBI primer set. MiXCR, run by TCRdb on the multiplex PCR reads, gives a single entry per CDR3 protein. The sample holds hundreds of thousands of distinct CDR3 sequences, approximately 14% seen once. Sequenced material: blood. The chain links TRBV5-5 to TRBJ2-3; D not certain. This sequence originates from a woman in her twenties or thirties with Graves' hyperthyroidism that later progressed to Graves' ophthalmopathy. The CDR3, as DNA: TGTGCCAGCAGCTACCAGCTCCTGTATTTT. Protein sequence: CASSYQLLYF.